The source of this T cell receptor beta chain is a study of patients and donors after allogeneic stem cell transplantation (dated by TCRdb to about 2020). Including the terminal cysteine and phenylalanine, the CDR3 comprises 16 residues. Of the read, only the CDR3 DNA is kept; its 48 bases are in frame from base 1. Reading the germline V gene gives CDR1 SGDLS and CDR2 YYNGEE. V is cut by 0 bases and J by 4 bases, and the space between the germline ends is 16 bases. Library preparation was by RT-PCR. Instrument on record: NextSeq 550. TCRdb trimmed public reads at Q25 via fastp, called clones via MiXCR and kept in-frame beta chains. CDR3 protein duplicates are merged, each entry listing the most common genes and DNA. Recorded for this sample are approximately 200,000 distinct CDR3 sequences; around two fifths of them occurred a single time. Together, the top ten hold less than 40% of the sample. This clonotype was found many times. Its antigen is currently not known. Base-call qualities are not available, and no considerably larger clone is one nucleotide away.

The rearrangement combines TRBV9 with TRBJ1-1; the D region possibly corresponds to TRBD1 (5 bases align). Sequencing was performed on blood, either unsorted or a sorted T cell fraction (not recorded which). The TCR comes from a human donor who was either an allogeneic HSCT recipient or a stem cell or donor lymphocyte infusion donor (not recorded which). It is not recorded whose cells these are; they may come from a transplant donor. The CDR3 amino acid sequence is: CASSVAHSGGGTEAFF. The nucleotide sequence reads TGTGCCAGCAGCGTAGCCCATAGTGGGGGTGGCACTGAAGCTTTCTTT.